The T cell receptor beta chain under discussion was sequenced for a study of shared clonotypes between healthy human individuals. This clone was seen only once. The target antigen is unknown. Genomic DNA (from each subset) was split evenly across several immunoSEQ plates. Input per replicate PCR of unsorted PBMC was roughly 320 ng DNA, corresponding to 25,000 to 30,000 T cell genomes. PBMC DNA, left unsorted, was sequenced on ten immunoSEQ deep assay plates. Sequencing was performed with immunoSEQ multiplex PCR; in TCRdb, only in-frame clones are kept and a portion is missing. The table records approximately 440,000 clones, 77% of them present only once. V lost 3 bases and J 0 bases, leaving 10 bases between the germline ends. Germline CDR1 reads LNHDA; CDR2 reads SQIVND (reference sequence). This CDR3 comprises 15 residues. Study-wide results and limits: Specimens sampled were limited to blood, with tissue repertoires likely differing.

This chain uses TRBV19 with TRBJ2-3; D possibly corresponds to TRBD1 (6 bases). The sequence came from a woman between 40 and 50 years old in good health. Some clones in this sample may be carry-over from other donors' samples. Sequencing used PBMCs. This chain's CDR3 is CASSITGQSTDTQYF. CDR3 nucleotide sequence: TGTGCCAGTAGTATCACTGGACAGAGCACAGATACGCAGTATTTT. Full variable domain (rest looked up from reference TRBV19 and TRBJ2-3): DGGITQSPKYLFRKEGQNVTLSCEQNLNHDAMYWYRQDPGQGLRLIYYSQIVNDFQKGDIAEGYSVSREKKESFPLTVTSAQKNPTAFYLCASSITGQSTDTQYFGPGTRLTVL.